This T cell receptor (beta chain) was recovered during a study of cytomegalovirus exposure and HLA in healthy donors. Concerning this clone: As yet, its antigen is unknown.

V shed 4 bases and J 1 base; nucleotides not matched to a gene: 4. The CDR3 length is 14 residues. Germline CDR1 SGDLS, CDR2 YYNGEE. Points from the study as a whole: An analysis that came later showed most CMV-associated TCR beta chains appearing HLA-restricted.

13 Jbeta primers and 60 Vbeta primers were used for the PCR. The data were produced by immunoSEQ multiplex PCR, yet TCRdb's version contains in-frame clones alone and is incomplete. Its listing shows about 200,000 clones. The chain links TRBV9 to TRBJ2-5, with TRBD1 matching 7 bases. Sequences were obtained from PBMCs. This clonotype was sampled from a boy between 10 and 17 years old in good health and CMV-seronegative. CDR3 DNA: TGTGCCAGCAGCCTGGGACAGATCCAAGAGACCCAGTACTTC. Translation: CASSLGQIQETQYF.